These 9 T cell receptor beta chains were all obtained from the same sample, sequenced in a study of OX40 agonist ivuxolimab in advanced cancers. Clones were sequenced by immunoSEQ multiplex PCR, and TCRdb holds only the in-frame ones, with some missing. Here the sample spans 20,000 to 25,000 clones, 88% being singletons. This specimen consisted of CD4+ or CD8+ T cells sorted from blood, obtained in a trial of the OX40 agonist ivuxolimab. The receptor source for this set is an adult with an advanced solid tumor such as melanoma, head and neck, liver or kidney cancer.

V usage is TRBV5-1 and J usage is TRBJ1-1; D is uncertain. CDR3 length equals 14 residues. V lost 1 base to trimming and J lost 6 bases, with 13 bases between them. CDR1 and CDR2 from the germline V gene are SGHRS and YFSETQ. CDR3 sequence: CASSLSPLAAEAFF. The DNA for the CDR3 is TGCGCCAGCAGCTTGTCACCCCTGGCGGCTGAAGCTTTCTTT. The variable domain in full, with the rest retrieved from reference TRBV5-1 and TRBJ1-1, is KAGVTQTPRYLIKTRGQQVTLSCSPISGHRSVSWYQQTPGQGLQFLFEYFSETQRNKGNFPGRFSGRQFSNSRSEMNVSTLELGDSALYLCASSLSPLAAEAFFGQGTRLTVV.

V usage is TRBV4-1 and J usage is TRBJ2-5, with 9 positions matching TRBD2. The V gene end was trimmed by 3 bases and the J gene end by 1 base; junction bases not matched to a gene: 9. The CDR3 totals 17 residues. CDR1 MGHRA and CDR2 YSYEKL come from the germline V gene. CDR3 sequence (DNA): TGCGCCAGCAGCCAGTCAAATAGCGGGGGCTTCCAAGAGACCCAGTACTTC. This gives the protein CASSQSNSGGFQETQYF.

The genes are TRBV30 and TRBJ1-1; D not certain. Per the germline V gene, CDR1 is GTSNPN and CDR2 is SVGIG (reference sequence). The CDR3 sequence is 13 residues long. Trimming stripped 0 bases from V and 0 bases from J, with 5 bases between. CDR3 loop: CAWSVWVNTEAFF. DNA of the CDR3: TGTGCCTGGAGTGTATGGGTGAACACTGAAGCTTTCTTT.

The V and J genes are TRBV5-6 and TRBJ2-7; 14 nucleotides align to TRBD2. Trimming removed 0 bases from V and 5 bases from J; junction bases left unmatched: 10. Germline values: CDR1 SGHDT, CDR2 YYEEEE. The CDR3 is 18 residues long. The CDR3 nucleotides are TGTGCCAGCAGCTTGGAGGGACTAGCGGGAGTGCCGAGTCACGAGCAGTACTTC. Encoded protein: CASSLEGLAGVPSHEQYF.

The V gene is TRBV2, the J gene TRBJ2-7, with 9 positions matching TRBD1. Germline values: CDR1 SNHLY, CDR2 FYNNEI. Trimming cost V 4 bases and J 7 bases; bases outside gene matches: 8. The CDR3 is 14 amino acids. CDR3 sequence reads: CASSGQGGLLEQYF. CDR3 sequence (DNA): TGTGCCAGCAGTGGACAGGGGGGTCTTCTAGAGCAGTACTTC.

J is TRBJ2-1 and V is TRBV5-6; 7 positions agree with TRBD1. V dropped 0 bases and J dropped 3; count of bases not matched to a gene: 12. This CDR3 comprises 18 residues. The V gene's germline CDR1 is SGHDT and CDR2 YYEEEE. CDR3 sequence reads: CASSLVTVVDRYYNEQFF. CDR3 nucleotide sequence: TGTGCCAGCAGCTTGGTTACAGTCGTGGACAGGTACTACAATGAGCAGTTCTTC. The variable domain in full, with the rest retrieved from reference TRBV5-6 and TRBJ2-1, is DAGVTQSPTHLIKTRGQQVTLRCSPKSGHDTVSWYQQALGQGPQFIFQYYEEEERQRGNFPDRFSGHQFPNYSSELNVNALLLGDSALYLCASSLVTVVDRYYNEQFFGPGTRLTVL.

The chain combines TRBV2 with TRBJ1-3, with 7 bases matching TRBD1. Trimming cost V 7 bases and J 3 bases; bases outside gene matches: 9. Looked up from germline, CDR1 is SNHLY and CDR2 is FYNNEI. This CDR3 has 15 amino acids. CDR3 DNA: TGTGCCAGCAAGATCGACAGGGCTCATGGAAACACCATATATTTT. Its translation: CASKIDRAHGNTIYF.

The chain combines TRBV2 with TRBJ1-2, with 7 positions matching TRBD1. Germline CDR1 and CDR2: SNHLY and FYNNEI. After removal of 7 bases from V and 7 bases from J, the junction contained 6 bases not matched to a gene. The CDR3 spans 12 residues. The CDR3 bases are TGTGCCAGCACGGGACAGCCCTTTGGCTACACCTTC. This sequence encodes CASTGQPFGYTF. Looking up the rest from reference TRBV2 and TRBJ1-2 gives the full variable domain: EPEVTQTPSHQVTQMGQEVILRCVPISNHLYFYWYRQILGQKVEFLVSFYNNEISEKSEIFDDQFSVERPDGSNFTLKIRSTKLEDSAMYFCASTGQPFGYTFGSGTRLTVV.

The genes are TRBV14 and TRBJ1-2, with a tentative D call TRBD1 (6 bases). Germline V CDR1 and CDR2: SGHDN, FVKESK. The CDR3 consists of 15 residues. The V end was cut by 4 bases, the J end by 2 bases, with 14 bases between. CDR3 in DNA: TGTGCCAGCAGCCCCGGCGAAGGACAGAACTATGGCTACACCTTC. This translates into CASSPGEGQNYGYTF.